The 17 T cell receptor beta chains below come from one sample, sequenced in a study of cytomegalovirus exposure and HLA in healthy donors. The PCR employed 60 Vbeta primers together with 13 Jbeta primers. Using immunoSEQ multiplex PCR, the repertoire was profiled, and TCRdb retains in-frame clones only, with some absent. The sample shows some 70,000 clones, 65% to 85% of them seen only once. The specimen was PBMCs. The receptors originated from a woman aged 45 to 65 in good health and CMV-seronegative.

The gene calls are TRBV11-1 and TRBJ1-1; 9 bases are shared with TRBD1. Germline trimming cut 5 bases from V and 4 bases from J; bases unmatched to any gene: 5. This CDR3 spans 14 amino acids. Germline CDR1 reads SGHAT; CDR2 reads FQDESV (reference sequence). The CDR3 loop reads CASSPQGAGTEAFF. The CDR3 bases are TGTGCCAGCAGCCCACAGGGGGCAGGCACTGAAGCTTTCTTT.

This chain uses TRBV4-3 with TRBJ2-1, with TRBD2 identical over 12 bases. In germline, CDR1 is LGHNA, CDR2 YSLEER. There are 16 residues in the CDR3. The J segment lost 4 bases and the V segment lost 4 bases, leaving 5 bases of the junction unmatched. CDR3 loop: CASSLQLAGGYNEQFF. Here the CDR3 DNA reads TGCGCCAGCAGCCTTCAACTAGCGGGGGGTTACAATGAGCAGTTCTTC.

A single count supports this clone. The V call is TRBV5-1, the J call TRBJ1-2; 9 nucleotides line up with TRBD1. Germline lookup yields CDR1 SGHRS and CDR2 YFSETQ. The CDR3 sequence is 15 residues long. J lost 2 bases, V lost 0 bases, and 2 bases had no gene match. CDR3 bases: TGCGCCAGCAGCTTGGCCGACAGGGGGAACTATGGCTACACCTTC. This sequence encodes CASSLADRGNYGYTF.

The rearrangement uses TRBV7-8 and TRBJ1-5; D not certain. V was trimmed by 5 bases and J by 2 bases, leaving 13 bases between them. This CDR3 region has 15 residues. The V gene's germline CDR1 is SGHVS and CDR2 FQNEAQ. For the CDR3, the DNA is TGTGCCAGCAGCCCCATACTAGCGGGCAATCAGCCCCAGCATTTT. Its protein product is CASSPILAGNQPQHF.

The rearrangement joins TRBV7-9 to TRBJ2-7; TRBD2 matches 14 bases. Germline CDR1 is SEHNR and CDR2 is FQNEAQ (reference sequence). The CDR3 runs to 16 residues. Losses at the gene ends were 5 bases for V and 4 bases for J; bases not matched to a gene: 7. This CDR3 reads CASSLVRLAGGYEQYF. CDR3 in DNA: TGTGCCAGCAGCCTTGTCAGACTAGCGGGAGGGTACGAGCAGTACTTC.

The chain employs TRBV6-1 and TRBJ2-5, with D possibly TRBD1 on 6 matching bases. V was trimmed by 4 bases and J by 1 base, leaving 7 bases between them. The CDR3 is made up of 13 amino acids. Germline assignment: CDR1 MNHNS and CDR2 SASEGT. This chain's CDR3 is CASSADSQETQYF. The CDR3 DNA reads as TGTGCCAGCAGTGCGGACAGCCAAGAGACCCAGTACTTC.

The CDR3 sequence: CASSITHRASYEQYF. CDR3 in DNA: TGTGCCAGTAGTATCACCCACAGGGCCTCCTACGAGCAGTACTTC. The gene calls are TRBV19 and TRBJ2-7, with a weak D call TRBD1 (6 bases). Germline V gene sequence: CDR1 LNHDA, CDR2 SQIVND (reference sequence). V was trimmed by 3 bases and J by 0 bases, leaving 12 bases between them. This CDR3 is built from 15 residues.

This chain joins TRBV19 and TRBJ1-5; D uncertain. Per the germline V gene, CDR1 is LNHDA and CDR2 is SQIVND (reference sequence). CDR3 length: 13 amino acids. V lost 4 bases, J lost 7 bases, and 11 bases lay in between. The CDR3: CASSRALVQPQHF. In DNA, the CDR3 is TGTGCCAGTAGTAGGGCCTTAGTACAGCCCCAGCATTTT.

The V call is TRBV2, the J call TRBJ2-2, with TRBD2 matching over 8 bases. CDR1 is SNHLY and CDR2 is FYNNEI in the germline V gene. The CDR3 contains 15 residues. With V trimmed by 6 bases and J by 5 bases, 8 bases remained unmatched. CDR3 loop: CASSGGAGGTGELFF. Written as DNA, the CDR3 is TGTGCCAGCAGCGGGGGGGCCGGGGGTACCGGGGAGCTGTTTTTT.

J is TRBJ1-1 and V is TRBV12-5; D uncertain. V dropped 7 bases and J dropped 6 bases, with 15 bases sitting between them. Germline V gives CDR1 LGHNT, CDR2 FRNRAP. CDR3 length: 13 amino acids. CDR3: CASVSDGSSEAFF. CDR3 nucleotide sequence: TGTGCTAGTGTCTCAGACGGGAGCTCTGAAGCTTTCTTT.

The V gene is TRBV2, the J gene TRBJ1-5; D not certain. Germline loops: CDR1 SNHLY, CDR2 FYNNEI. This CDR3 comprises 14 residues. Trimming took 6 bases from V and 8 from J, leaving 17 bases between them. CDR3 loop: CASRLSYLREPQHF. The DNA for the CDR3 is TGTGCCAGCAGATTATCGTATTTAAGAGAGCCCCAGCATTTT.

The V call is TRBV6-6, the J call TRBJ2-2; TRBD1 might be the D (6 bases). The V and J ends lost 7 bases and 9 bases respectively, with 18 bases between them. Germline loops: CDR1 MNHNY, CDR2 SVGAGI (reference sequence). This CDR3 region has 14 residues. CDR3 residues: CASTLTRGGWELFF. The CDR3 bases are TGTGCCAGCACACTCACCAGAGGGGGTTGGGAGCTGTTTTTT.

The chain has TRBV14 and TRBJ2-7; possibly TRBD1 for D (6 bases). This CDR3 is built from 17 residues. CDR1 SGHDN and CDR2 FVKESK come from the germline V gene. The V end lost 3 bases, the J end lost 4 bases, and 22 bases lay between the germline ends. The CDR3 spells CASSHSPPGHPNYEQYF. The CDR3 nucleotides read TGTGCCAGCAGCCACTCGCCTCCGGGACACCCCAATTACGAGCAGTACTTC. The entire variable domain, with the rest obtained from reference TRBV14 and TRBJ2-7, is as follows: EAGVTQFPSHSVIEKGQTVTLRCDPISGHDNLYWYRRVMGKEIKFLLHFVKESKQDESGMPNNRFLAERTGGTYSTLKVQPAELEDSGVYFCASSHSPPGHPNYEQYFGPGTRLTVT.

The CDR3 DNA follows: TGTGCCATCAGTGCCGACAGGGAAGAGACCCAGTACTTC. This translates into CAISADREETQYF. The chain links TRBV10-3 to TRBJ2-5; TRBD1 matches at 7 bases. V dropped 4 bases and J dropped 3; count of bases not matched to a gene: 2. This CDR3 region has 13 residues. Germline lookup yields CDR1 ENHRY and CDR2 SYGVKD.

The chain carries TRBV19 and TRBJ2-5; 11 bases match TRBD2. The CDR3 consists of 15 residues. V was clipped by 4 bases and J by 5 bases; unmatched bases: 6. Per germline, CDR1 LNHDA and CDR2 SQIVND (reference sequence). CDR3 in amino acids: CASSRVAGGPETQYF. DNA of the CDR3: TGTGCCAGTAGTAGAGTAGCGGGAGGGCCGGAGACCCAGTACTTC. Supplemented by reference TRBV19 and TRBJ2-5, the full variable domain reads DGGITQSPKYLFRKEGQNVTLSCEQNLNHDAMYWYRQDPGQGLRLIYYSQIVNDFQKGDIAEGYSVSREKKESFPLTVTSAQKNPTAFYLCASSRVAGGPETQYFGPGTRLLVL.

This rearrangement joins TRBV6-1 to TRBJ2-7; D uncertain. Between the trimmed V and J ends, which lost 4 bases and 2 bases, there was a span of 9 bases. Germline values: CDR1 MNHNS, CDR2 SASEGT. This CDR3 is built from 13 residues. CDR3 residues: CASSGAATYEQYV. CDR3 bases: TGTGCCAGCAGTGGGGCAGCTACCTACGAGCAGTACGTC.

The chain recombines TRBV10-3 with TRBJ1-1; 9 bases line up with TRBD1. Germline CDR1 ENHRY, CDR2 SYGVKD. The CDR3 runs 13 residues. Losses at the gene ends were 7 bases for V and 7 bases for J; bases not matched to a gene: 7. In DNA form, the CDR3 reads TGTGCCATCACCGGGGACAGGGCAGGTGAAGCTTTCTTT. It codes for CAITGDRAGEAFF.